This T cell receptor (beta chain) was observed in a study of cytomegalovirus exposure and HLA in healthy donors. This CDR3 has 14 residues. V was shortened by 1 base and J by 4 bases, with 10 bases between the two germline ends. Germline CDR1 and CDR2: ENHRY and SYGVKD. The PCR employed 60 Vbeta primers together with 13 Jbeta primers. Measured with immunoSEQ multiplex PCR; TCRdb has only the in-frame clones, and not every one. The sample consists of approximately 100,000 clones, about 83% of them appearing once. The sequenced sample consisted of PBMCs. The J gene is TRBJ1-1, the V gene TRBV10-3; weak D call: TRBD1 (5 bases). The sequence was collected from a female donor in good health and CMV-seronegative. The CDR3 nucleotides read TGTGCCATCAGTGAGTTCGGGGGGTTCACTGAAGCTTTCTTT. As protein: CAISEFGGFTEAFF.